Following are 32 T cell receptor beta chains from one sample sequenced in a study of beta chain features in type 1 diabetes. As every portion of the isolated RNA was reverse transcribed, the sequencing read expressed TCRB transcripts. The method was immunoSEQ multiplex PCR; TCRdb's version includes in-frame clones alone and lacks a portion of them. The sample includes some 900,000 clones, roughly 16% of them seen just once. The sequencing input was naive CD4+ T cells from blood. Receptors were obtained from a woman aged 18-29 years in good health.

The CDR3 here is CASSSMPQETQYF. The DNA for the CDR3 is TGTGCCAGCAGCTCCATGCCCCAAGAGACCCAGTACTTC. The chain links TRBV7-9 to TRBJ2-5; D is unresolved. V was shortened by 4 bases and J by 1 base, with 7 bases between the two germline ends. CDR1 is SEHNR, CDR2 FQNEAQ, per germline (reference sequence). The CDR3 is 13 amino acids. The complete variable domain, with remaining parts taken from reference TRBV7-9 and TRBJ2-5, reads DTGVSQNPRHKITKRGQNVTFRCDPISEHNRLYWYRQTLGQGPEFLTYFQNEAQLEKSRLLSDRFSAERPKGSFSTLEIQRTEQGDSAMYLCASSSMPQETQYFGPGTRLLVL.

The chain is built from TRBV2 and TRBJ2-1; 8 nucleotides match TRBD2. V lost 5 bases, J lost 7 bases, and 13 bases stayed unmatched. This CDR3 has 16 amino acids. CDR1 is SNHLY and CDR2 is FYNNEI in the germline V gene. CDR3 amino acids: CASSTYSGLAVNEQFF. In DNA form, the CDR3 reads TGTGCCAGCAGTACCTACAGCGGACTAGCAGTGAATGAGCAGTTCTTC.

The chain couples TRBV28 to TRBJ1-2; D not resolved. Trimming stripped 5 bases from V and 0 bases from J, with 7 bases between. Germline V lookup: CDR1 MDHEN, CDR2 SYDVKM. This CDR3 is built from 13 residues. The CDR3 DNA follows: TGTGCCAGCAGTGACCAGTCTAACTATGGCTACACCTTC. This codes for CASSDQSNYGYTF.

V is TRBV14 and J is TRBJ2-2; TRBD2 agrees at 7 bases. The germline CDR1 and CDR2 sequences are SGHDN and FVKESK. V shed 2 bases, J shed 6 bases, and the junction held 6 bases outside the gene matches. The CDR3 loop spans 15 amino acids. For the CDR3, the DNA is TGTGCCAGCAGCCAAACTAGCGTACGTTCCGGGGAGCTGTTTTTT. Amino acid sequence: CASSQTSVRSGELFF.

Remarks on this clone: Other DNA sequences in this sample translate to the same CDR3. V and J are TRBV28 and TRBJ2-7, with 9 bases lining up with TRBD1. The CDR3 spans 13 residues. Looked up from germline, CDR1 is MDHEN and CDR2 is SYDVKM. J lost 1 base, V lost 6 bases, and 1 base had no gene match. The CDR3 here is CASRGTGSYEQYF. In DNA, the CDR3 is TGTGCCAGCAGGGGGACAGGGTCCTACGAGCAGTACTTC.

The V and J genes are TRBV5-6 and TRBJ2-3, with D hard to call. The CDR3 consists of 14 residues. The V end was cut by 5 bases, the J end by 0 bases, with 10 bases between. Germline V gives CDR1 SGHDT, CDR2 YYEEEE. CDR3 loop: CASSRMGSTDTQYF. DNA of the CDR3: TGTGCCAGCAGTCGGATGGGAAGCACAGATACGCAGTATTTT.

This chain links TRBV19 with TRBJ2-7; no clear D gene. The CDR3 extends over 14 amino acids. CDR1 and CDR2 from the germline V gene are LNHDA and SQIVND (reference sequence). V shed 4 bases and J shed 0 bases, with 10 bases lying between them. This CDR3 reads CASSTTYYSYEQYF. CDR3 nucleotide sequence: TGTGCCAGTAGTACCACCTACTACTCCTACGAGCAGTACTTC.

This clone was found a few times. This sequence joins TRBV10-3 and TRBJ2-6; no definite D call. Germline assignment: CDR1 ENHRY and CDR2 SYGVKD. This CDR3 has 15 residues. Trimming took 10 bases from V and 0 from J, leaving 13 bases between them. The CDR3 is CATGERSSGANVLTF. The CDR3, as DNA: TGTGCCACGGGTGAAAGGAGCTCTGGGGCCAACGTCCTGACTTTC.

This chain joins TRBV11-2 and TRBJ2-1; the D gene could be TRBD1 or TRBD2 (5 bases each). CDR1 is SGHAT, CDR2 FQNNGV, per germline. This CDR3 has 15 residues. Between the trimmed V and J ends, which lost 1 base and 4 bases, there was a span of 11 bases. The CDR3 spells CASSLAWGSYNEQFF. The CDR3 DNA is TGTGCCAGCAGCTTAGCATGGGGGTCGTACAATGAGCAGTTCTTC.

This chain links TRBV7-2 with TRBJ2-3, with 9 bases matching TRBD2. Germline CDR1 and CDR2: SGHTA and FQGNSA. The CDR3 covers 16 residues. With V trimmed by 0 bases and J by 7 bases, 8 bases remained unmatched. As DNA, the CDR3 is TGTGCCAGCAGCTTAGCAGGGGGGCTAGCGGGAAATACGCAGTATTTT. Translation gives CASSLAGGLAGNTQYF. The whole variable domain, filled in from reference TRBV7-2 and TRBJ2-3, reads GAGVSQSPSNKVTEKGKDVELRCDPISGHTALYWYRQSLGQGLEFLIYFQGNSAPDKSGLPSDRFSAERTGGSVSTLTIQRTQQEDSAVYLCASSLAGGLAGNTQYFGPGTRLTVL.

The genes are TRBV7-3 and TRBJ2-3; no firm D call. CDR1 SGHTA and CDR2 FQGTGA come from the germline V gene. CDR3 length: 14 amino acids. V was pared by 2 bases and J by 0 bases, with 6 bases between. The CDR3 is CASSLFPSTDTQYF. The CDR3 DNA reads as TGTGCCAGCAGCTTATTTCCTAGCACAGATACGCAGTATTTT. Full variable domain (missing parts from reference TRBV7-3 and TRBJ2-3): GAGVSQTPSNKVTEKGKYVELRCDPISGHTALYWYRQSLGQGPEFLIYFQGTGAADDSGLPNDRFFAVRPEGSVSTLKIQRTERGDSAVYLCASSLFPSTDTQYFGPGTRLTVL.

This CDR3 is CASSQPLARNNEQFF. DNA for the CDR3: TGCGCCAGCAGCCAACCTTTGGCACGGAACAATGAGCAGTTCTTC. The chain uses TRBV4-1 and TRBJ2-1; D gene uncertain. V lost 2 bases to trimming and J lost 5 bases, with 13 bases between them. The CDR3 has 15 amino acids. Germline CDR1 is MGHRA and CDR2 is YSYEKL.

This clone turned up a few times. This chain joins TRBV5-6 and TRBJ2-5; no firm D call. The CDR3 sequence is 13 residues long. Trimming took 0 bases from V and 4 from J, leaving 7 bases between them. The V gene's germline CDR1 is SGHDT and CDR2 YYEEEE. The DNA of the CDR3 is TGTGCCAGCAGCTTGGCCGTGGCAGAGACCCAGTACTTC. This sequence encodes CASSLAVAETQYF.

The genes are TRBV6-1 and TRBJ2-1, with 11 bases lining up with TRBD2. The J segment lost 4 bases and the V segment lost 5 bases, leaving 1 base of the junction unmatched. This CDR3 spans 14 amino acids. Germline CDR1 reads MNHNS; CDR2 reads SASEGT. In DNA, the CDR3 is TGTGCCAGCAGTTGGACTAGCGGGTACAATGAGCAGTTCTTC. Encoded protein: CASSWTSGYNEQFF.

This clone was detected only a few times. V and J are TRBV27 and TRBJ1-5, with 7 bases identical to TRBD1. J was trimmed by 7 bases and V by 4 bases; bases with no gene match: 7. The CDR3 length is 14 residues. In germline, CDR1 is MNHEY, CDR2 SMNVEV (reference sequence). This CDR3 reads CASSSRQGYQPQHF. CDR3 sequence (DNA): TGTGCCAGCAGTTCCCGACAGGGATACCAGCCCCAGCATTTT.

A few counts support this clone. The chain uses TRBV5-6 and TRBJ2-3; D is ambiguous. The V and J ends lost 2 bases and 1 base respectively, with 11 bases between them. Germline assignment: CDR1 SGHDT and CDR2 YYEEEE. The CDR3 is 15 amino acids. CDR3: CASSLVGTGTDTQYF. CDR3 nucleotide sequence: TGTGCCAGCAGCTTAGTTGGAACAGGCACAGATACGCAGTATTTT.

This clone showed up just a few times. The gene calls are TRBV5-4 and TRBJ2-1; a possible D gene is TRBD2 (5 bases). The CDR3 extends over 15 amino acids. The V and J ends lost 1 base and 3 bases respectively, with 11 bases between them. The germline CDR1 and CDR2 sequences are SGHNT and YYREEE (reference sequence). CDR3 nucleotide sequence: TGTGCCAGCAGCTTGCCCCCGGGAAGCTACAATGAGCAGTTCTTC. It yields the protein CASSLPPGSYNEQFF.

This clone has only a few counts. The CDR3 region is CASSLGGLGLSSYNEQFF. The CDR3 bases are TGTGCCAGCAGTTTGGGGGGACTCGGATTAAGCTCCTACAATGAGCAGTTCTTC. This sequence joins TRBV28 and TRBJ2-1; D might be TRBD2 (6 bases). CDR3 length equals 18 residues. Germline lookup yields CDR1 MDHEN and CDR2 SYDVKM. V gave up 3 bases and J gave up 0 bases, with 18 bases separating them.

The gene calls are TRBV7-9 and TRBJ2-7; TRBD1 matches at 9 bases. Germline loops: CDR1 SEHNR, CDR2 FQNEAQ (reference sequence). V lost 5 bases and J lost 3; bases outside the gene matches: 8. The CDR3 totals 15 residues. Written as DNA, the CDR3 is TGTGCCAGCAGCCGCGGACAGGGGATATACTACGAGCAGTACTTC. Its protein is CASSRGQGIYYEQYF.

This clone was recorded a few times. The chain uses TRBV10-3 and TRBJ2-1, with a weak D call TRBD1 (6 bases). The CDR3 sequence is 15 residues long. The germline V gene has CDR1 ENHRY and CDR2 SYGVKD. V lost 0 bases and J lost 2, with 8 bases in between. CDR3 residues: CAISESTGTYNEQFF. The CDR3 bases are TGTGCCATCAGTGAGTCCACAGGGACCTACAATGAGCAGTTCTTC.

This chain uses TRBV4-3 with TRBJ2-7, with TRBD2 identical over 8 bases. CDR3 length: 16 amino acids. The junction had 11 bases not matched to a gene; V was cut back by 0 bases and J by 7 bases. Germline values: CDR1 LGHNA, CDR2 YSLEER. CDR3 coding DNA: TGCGCCAGCAGCCAAGATAGCGCTAGCGGGCCACAAGAGCAGTACTTC. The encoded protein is CASSQDSASGPQEQYF.

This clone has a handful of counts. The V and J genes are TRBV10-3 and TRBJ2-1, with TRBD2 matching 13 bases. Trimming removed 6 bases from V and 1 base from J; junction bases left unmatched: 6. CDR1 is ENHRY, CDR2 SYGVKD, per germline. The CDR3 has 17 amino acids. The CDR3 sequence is CAISTGLAGASYNEQFF. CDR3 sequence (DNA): TGTGCCATCAGCACCGGACTAGCGGGAGCATCCTACAATGAGCAGTTCTTC.

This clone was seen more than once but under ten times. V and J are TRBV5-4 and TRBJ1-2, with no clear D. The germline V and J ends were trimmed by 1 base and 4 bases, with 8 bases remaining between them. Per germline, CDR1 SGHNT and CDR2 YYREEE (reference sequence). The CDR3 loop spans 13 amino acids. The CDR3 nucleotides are TGTGCCAGCAGCTTGCCATCCTCCTATGGCTACACCTTC. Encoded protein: CASSLPSSYGYTF.

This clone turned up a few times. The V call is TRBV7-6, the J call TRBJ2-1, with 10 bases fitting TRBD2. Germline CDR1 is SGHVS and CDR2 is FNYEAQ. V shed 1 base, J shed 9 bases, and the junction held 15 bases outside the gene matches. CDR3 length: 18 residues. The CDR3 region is CASSLGQREGHLGGEQFF. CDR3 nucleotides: TGTGCCAGCAGCTTAGGCCAGCGGGAGGGCCATTTAGGCGGTGAGCAGTTCTTC.

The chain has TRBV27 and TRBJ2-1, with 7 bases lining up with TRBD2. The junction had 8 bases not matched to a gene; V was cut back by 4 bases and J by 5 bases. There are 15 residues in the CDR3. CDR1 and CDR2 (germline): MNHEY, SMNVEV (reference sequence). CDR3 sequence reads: CASSSGGAGNNEQFF. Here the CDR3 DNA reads TGTGCCAGCAGTTCGGGGGGAGCGGGGAACAATGAGCAGTTCTTC.

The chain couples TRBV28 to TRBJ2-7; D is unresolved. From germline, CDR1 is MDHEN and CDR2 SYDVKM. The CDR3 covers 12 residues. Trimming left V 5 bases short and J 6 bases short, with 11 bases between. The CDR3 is CASSALKSEQYF. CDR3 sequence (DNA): TGTGCCAGCAGTGCCCTTAAAAGCGAGCAGTACTTC.

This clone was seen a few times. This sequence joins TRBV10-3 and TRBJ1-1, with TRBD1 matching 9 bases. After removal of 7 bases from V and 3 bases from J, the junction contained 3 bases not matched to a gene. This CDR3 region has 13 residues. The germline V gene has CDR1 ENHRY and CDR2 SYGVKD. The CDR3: CAIKGTGYTEAFF. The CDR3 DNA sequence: TGTGCCATCAAGGGGACAGGGTACACTGAAGCTTTCTTT.

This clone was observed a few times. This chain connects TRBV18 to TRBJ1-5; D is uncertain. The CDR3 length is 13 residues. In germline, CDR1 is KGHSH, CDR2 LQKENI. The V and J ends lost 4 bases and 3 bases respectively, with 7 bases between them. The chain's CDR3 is CASSRSINQPQHF. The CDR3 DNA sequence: TGTGCCAGCTCACGCAGCATCAATCAGCCCCAGCATTTT.

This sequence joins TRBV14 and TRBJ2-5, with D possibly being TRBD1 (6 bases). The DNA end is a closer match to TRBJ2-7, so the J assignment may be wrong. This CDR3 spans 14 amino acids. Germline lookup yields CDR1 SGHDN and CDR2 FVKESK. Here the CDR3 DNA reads TGTGCCAGCAGCCGGGACACGAGGAACTACGAGCAGTACTTC. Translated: CASSRDTRNYEQYF.

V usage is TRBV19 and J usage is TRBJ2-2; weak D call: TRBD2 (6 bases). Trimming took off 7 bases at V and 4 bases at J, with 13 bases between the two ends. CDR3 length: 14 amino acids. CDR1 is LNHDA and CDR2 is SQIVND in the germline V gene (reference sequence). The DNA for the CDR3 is TGTGCCAGTACCCTGGACGGGGGCACCGGGGAGCTGTTTTTT. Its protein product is CASTLDGGTGELFF. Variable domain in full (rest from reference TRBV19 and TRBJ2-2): DGGITQSPKYLFRKEGQNVTLSCEQNLNHDAMYWYRQDPGQGLRLIYYSQIVNDFQKGDIAEGYSVSREKKESFPLTVTSAQKNPTAFYLCASTLDGGTGELFFGEGSRLTVL.

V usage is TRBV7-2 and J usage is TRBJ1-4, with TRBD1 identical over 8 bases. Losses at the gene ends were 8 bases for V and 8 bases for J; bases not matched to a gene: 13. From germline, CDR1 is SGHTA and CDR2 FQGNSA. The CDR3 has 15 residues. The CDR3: CASPRGRDRNEKLFF. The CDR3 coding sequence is TGTGCCAGCCCGAGGGGTAGGGACAGGAACGAAAAACTGTTTTTT. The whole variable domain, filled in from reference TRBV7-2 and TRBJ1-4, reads GAGVSQSPSNKVTEKGKDVELRCDPISGHTALYWYRQSLGQGLEFLIYFQGNSAPDKSGLPSDRFSAERTGGSVSTLTIQRTQQEDSAVYLCASPRGRDRNEKLFFGSGTQLSVL.

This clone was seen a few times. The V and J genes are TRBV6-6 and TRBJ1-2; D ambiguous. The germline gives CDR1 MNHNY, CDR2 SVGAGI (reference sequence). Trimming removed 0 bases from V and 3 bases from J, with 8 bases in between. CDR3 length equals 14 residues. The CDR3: CASSYSRSDYGYTF. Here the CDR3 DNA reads TGTGCCAGCAGTTACTCTCGGAGTGACTATGGCTACACCTTC.